This TCR beta chain was sequenced for a study of blood T cell repertoires in COVID-19 (TCRdb year 2020). The study in broad terms: Samples from collaborators originated in the United States, Italy and Spain and spanned both the acute and convalescent phases of COVID-19. The prospective study material was composed of cDNA or gDNA derived from T cells, B-cell-depleted T cells, or PBMCs. Deeply sampled blood TCRbeta repertoires from subjects exposed to, actively infected with, or recovered from COVID-19 were included in the dataset. The repertoires were made available in a free public database intended to serve as a resource for research on the immune response to SARS-CoV-2. Samples came from the ongoing ImmuneRACE study (first 160 participants) plus 1,254 subjects from 6 global collaborators. Nearly every sample came with metadata listing a de-identified subject ID, COVID-19 status, age in years and sex. Where available, HLA class I and class II types were taken from metadata supplied by the sample provider and were not determined by assay-based typing.

The CDR3 goes from the cysteine to the phenylalanine over 12 residues. Solely the CDR3 DNA is kept, with 36 bases framed from the first base. For CDR1 and CDR2, the germline V gene lists MDHEN and SYDVKM. The junction shows trimming of 6 bases on V and 5 bases on J, plus 10 bases between the germline ends. TCRbeta CDR3 regions were amplified from genomic DNA using the immunoSEQ Assay, a bias-controlled multiplex PCR. Per the original workflow: Within the assay, amplification of reference gene primers was used to estimate how many nucleated cells each sample contained. To quantify the absolute abundance of each unique TCRbeta CDR3 rearrangement, sequence reads were collapsed and filtered. For each sample, productive Simpson clonality was calculated as the square root of Simpson's diversity index across productive rearrangements. Held by TCRdb, this immuneACCESS table contains in-frame sequences only and omits some clones. Under half of the omission traces to an unresolved V gene where checked; the cause of the rest is unknown. V and J calls plus clone size are reproduced from that table; the DNA served to infer D and trimming. A total of 63,000 or so clones appear in this sample, about 80% of them only once. Around 15% of the sample belongs to the ten largest clones.

As concerns this clone: Its antigen remains undetermined. No base-level quality is on record; no much larger clone is a single base apart.

Whole blood was collected in K2EDTA tubes by collaborating institutions according to the institutions' own protocols. For TCRbeta analysis, collaborators shipped samples as frozen whole blood, isolated PBMCs, or DNA extracted from either of those sample types. What the authors observed across the whole study: The quantity of clinical and demographic metadata differed by source and by participant and was supplied without curation.

The clonotype originates from a man aged 80 or over with active COVID-19. The rearrangement combines TRBV28 with TRBJ1-1; the D gene lacks a confident call. Specimen: peripheral blood. The encoded CDR3 is CASREERTEAFF. The DNA reads TGTGCCAGCAGGGAGGAAAGAACTGAAGCTTTCTTT.